A selection of T cell receptor beta chains follows, all from one sample in a study of blood T cell repertoires in COVID-19. Clones were read by immunoSEQ multiplex PCR, and TCRdb kept only the in-frame ones, dropping some. Altogether around 150,000 clones are present, roughly 84% being singletons, with the ten largest covering around 9%. Sequencing was carried out using peripheral blood. These receptors were taken from a man aged 25 to 45 with COVID-19, enrolled during active disease. Each CDR3 is given with its conserved first and last residue. D genes are given only for firm matches. Size tells how often a clone was seen (once, few, many) or the class of an expanded clone, and some rows leave it out.

V,size,J,D,CDR3,DNA
TRBV28,-,TRBJ1-4,TRBD1,CASSLGRDRPPNEKLFF,TGTGCCAGCAGTTTGGGGAGGGACAGGCCTCCTAATGAAAAACTGTTTTTT
TRBV2,-,TRBJ2-5,-,CASSETGGEETQYF,TGTGCCAGCAGTGAAACCGGGGGTGAAGAGACCCAGTACTTC
TRBV27,-,TRBJ2-7,TRBD1,CASSQLTGVYEQYF,TGTGCCAGCAGTCAATTGACAGGGGTCTACGAGCAGTACTTC
TRBV11-2,-,TRBJ2-7,TRBD1,CASSPLGTGTYEQYF,TGTGCCAGCAGCCCCCTCGGGACAGGGACCTACGAGCAGTACTTC
TRBV19,few,TRBJ2-7,-,CADKEGACREQYF,TGTGCCGATAAGGAGGGGGCATGTAGGGAGCAGTACTTC
TRBV2,-,TRBJ1-5,-,CASSGGFGYSNQPQHF,TGTGCCAGCAGTGGCGGGTTTGGGTATAGCAATCAGCCCCAGCATTTT
TRBV6-5,-,TRBJ2-7,-,CASSLDRTYEQYF,TGTGCCAGCAGTTTGGACAGAACCTACGAGCAGTACTTC
TRBV2,-,TRBJ2-4,TRBD1,CASRTGGKNIQYF,TGTGCCAGCAGGACAGGGGGCAAAAACATTCAGTACTTC
TRBV29-1,-,TRBJ2-3,-,CSVGPSATDTQYF,TGCAGCGTTGGGCCCAGCGCCACGGATACGCAGTATTTT
TRBV9,-,TRBJ1-3,-,CASSGLSGNTIYF,TGTGCCAGCAGCGGGCTTTCTGGAAACACCATATATTTT
TRBV12-3/TRBV12-4,few,TRBJ2-5,-,CASSLIRETQYF,TGTGCCAGCAGTTTAATCAGGGAGACCCAGTACTTC
TRBV30,-,TRBJ1-6,TRBD1,CASSATGENSPLHF,TGTGCCTCCTCCGCGACAGGGGAGAATTCACCCCTCCACTTT
TRBV2,-,TRBJ1-2,TRBD1,CASYLQGASGYTF,TGTGCCAGCTATTTACAGGGGGCTTCTGGCTACACCTTC
TRBV27,-,TRBJ1-6,-,CASSIAGSPLHF,TGTGCCAGCAGTATCGCCGGGTCACCCCTCCACTTT
TRBV15,-,TRBJ1-1,TRBD1,CATSRDRGRDTEAFF,TGTGCCACCAGCAGAGACAGGGGGCGAGATACTGAAGCTTTCTTT
TRBV27,-,TRBJ2-2,-,CASTLSPRGTGELFF,TGTGCCAGCACCCTTAGCCCTCGGGGCACCGGGGAGCTGTTTTTT
TRBV5-1,-,TRBJ1-3,-,CASSATAGTLAPGNTIYF,TGCGCCAGCAGTGCAACGGCCGGGACACTGGCGCCCGGAAACACCATATATTTT
TRBV30,-,TRBJ2-5,-,CAWSVAQQETQYF,TGTGCCTGGAGTGTAGCGCAGCAAGAGACCCAGTACTTC
TRBV10-3,-,TRBJ2-1,-,CAISESRGRGPFF,TGTGCCATCAGTGAGTCGAGAGGGCGGGGACCGTTCTTC
TRBV15,-,TRBJ2-7,TRBD2,CATSRPTSGNSYEQYF,TGTGCCACCAGCAGACCGACTAGCGGAAACTCCTACGAGCAGTACTTC